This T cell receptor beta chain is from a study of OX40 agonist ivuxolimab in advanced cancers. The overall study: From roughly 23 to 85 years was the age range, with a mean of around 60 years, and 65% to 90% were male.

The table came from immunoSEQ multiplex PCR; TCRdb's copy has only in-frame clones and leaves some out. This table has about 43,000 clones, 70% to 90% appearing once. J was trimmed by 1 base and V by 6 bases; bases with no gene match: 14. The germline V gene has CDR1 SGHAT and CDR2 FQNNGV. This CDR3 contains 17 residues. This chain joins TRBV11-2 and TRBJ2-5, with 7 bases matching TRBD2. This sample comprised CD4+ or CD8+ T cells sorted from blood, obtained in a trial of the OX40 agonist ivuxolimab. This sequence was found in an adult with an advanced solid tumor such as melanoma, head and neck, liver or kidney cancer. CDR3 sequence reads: CASSHDPSGGFQETQYF. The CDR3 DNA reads TGTGCCAGCAGTCACGACCCCTCCGGGGGGTTCCAAGAGACCCAGTACTTC.